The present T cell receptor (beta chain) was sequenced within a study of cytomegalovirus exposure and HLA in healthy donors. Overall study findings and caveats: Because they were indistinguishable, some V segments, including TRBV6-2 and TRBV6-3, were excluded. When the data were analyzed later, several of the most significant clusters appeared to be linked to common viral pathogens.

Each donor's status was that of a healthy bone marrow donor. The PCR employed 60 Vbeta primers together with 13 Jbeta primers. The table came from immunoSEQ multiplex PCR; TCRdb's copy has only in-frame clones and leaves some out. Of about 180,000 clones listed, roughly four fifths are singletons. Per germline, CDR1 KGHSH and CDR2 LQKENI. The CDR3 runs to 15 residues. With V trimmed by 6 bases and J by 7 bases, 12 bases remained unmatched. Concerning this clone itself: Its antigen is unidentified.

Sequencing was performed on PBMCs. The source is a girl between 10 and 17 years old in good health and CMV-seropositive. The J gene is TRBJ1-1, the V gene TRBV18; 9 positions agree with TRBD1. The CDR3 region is CASSSGTGFSVEAFF. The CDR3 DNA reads TGTGCCAGCTCCTCCGGGACAGGGTTTTCCGTTGAAGCTTTCTTT.